The next 28 T cell receptor beta chains were all read from a single sample in a study of CD4 and CD8 cells across lung adenocarcinoma regions. TCRdb called the PCR reads again in MiXCR, with one record for every CDR3 protein. Altogether some 7,200 distinct CDR3 sequences are present, roughly 50% being singletons, with the ten largest covering roughly 24%. Source material: CD4+ T cells from the center of a lung tumor. Source of these receptors: a female donor with lung adenocarcinoma. The CD4 and CD8 labels of this study may be unreliable.

This clonotype showed up many times. The rearrangement uses TRBV6-2 or TRBV6-3 and TRBJ2-3; 13 nucleotides align to TRBD2. V was pared by 6 bases and J by 6 bases, with 3 bases of the junction left unmatched. Germline CDR1 MNHEY, CDR2 SVGEGT. The CDR3 extends over 14 amino acids. The CDR3 spells CASRWTSGSDTQYF. The DNA of the CDR3 is TGTGCCAGCAGATGGACTAGCGGGAGTGATACGCAGTATTTT.

This clonotype was counted once. This CDR3 fails to terminate in the conserved phenylalanine or tryptophan, so it likely reflects a read error. It is unclear where the CDR3 begins or ends on the DNA, so no DNA is shown, and the CDR3 is as TCRdb lists it. V and J are TRBV7-3 and TRBJ2-5; the table's TRBD2 call for D was not verified on the DNA. The CDR3 totals 13 residues, both ends included. Germline CDR1 is SGHTA and CDR2 is FQGTGA. This CDR3 reads CASSPLRGETRLL.

For this clonotype: Compared with germline, one end of the junction differs, possibly owing to a read error. The rearrangement joins TRBV6-5 to TRBJ2-4, with D possibly TRBD2 on 7 matching bases. Looked up from germline, CDR1 is MNHEY and CDR2 is SVGAGI. The CDR3 extends over 16 amino acids. The CDR3 is CASSYGGGGVKNMQYF. For the CDR3, the DNA is TGTGCCAGCAGTTACGGGGGGGGGGGCGTCAAAAACATGCAGTACTTC.

This clonotype was seen a handful of times. The chain combines TRBV6-1 with TRBJ2-1; D might be TRBD1 (6 bases). The DNA end favors TRBJ2-7, so the J call may be wrong. The germline CDR1 and CDR2 sequences are MNHNS and SASEGT. The CDR3 sequence is 13 residues long. The CDR3 loop reads CASSAGQSYEQYF. CDR3 DNA sequence: TGTGCCAGCAGCGCCGGACAGTCCTACGAGCAGTACTTC.

The genes are TRBV25-1 and TRBJ2-3; D unclear. V dropped 5 bases and J dropped 9 bases, with 18 bases sitting between them. CDR3 size: 14 residues. Germline CDR1 and CDR2: MGHDK and SYGVNS. The CDR3 region is CASSHPVSTETQYF. CDR3 coding DNA: TGTGCCAGCAGTCATCCTGTGAGCACCGAGACGCAGTATTTT.

The chain carries TRBV6-1 and TRBJ1-2; D gene unclear. V was cut by 8 bases and J by 8 bases, with 18 bases left in between. Germline V CDR1 and CDR2: MNHNS, SASEGT. The CDR3 totals 13 residues. The DNA for the CDR3 is TGTGCCAGCGAGGGCAGGCAAAGGCAAGGCTACACCTTC. Its translation: CASEGRQRQGYTF.

The genes are TRBV7-2 and TRBJ2-1; 16 bases map to TRBD2. The CDR3 has 18 residues. Trimming at V came to 4 bases and at J to 7 bases, leaving 10 bases not matched to a gene. Germline CDR1 is SGHTA and CDR2 is FQGNSA. The CDR3 spells CASSSAPGLAGGGNEQFF. The CDR3 coding sequence is TGTGCCAGCAGCTCCGCCCCGGGACTAGCGGGAGGGGGAAATGAGCAGTTCTTC.

The chain recombines TRBV27 with TRBJ2-3, with D perhaps TRBD1 or TRBD2 (5 bases each). The CDR3 contains 12 residues. The germline V and J ends were trimmed by 11 bases and 6 bases, with 15 bases remaining between them. Germline-derived CDR1 and CDR2 are MNHEY and SMNVEV (reference sequence). The CDR3 nucleotides read TGTGCCGGGGGTCGAGACCAGGATACGCAGTATTTT. Protein: CAGGRDQDTQYF.

This clonotype was observed a handful of times. The V gene is TRBV27, the J gene TRBJ2-5; D may be TRBD1 (6 bases). The CDR3 has 14 residues. The V and J ends lost 6 bases and 4 bases respectively, with 15 bases between them. In germline, CDR1 is MNHEY, CDR2 SMNVEV (reference sequence). CDR3 region: CASRGAGTGETQYF. As DNA, the CDR3 is TGTGCCAGCAGGGGGGCAGGGACCGGAGAGACCCAGTACTTC.

This clonotype was detected once. An end of the junction does not agree with germline; a read error may underlie this. This chain connects TRBV27 to TRBJ2-4; D tentatively fits TRBD1 or TRBD2 (6 bases each). Per germline, CDR1 MNHEY and CDR2 SMNVEV (reference sequence). The CDR3 runs to 15 residues. Here the CDR3 reads CASGNGGRDGNIQYF. CDR3 nucleotides: TGTGCCAGCGGGAACGGGGGCCGTGACGGAAACATCCAGTACTTC.

This clonotype was picked up many times. The chain carries TRBV7-2 and TRBJ2-1, with 9 nucleotides matching TRBD2. Trimming at V came to 3 bases and at J to 8 bases, leaving 11 bases not matched to a gene. This CDR3 contains 16 residues. Germline V gene lookup returns CDR1 SGHTA and CDR2 FQGNSA. In nucleotides, the CDR3 is TGTGCCAGCAGCTTCACCGGGACTAGCTTAGTCTATGAGCAGTTCTTC. This translates into CASSFTGTSLVYEQFF.

Within the sample, this clonotype is medium-sized. This chain joins TRBV7-2 and TRBJ1-3, with D tentatively TRBD1 (5 bases). Per germline, CDR1 SGHTA and CDR2 FQGNSA. This CDR3 spans 16 amino acids. Trimming removed 3 bases from V and 0 bases from J, with 12 bases in between. DNA for the CDR3: TGTGCCAGCAGCTTCGGTGGCGGGGGCTCTGGAAACACCATATATTTT. Amino acid sequence: CASSFGGGGSGNTIYF.

Details on this clonotype: A read error may account for a junction end that differs from germline. V usage is TRBV4-1 and J usage is TRBJ2-3; D might be TRBD1 (6 bases). CDR1 and CDR2 (germline): MGHRA, YSYEKL. There are 15 residues in the CDR3. The CDR3 DNA reads TGCGCCGGGGGCCTCTCCGGCGGTGGCCAAGAGACGCAGTACTTT. It yields the protein CAGGLSGGGQETQYF.

The genes are TRBV7-9 and TRBJ2-3; TRBD2 agrees at 9 bases. V gave up 2 bases and J gave up 5 bases; unmatched junction bases: 8. The CDR3 runs 16 residues. Germline V lookup: CDR1 SEHNR, CDR2 FQNEAQ (reference sequence). The CDR3 here is CASSLLAGSGGDTQYF. In DNA, the CDR3 is TGTGCCAGCAGCTTACTAGCGGGATCGGGCGGAGATACGCAGTATTTT.

This clonotype has a count of ten or more. This chain uses TRBV25-1 with TRBJ2-1; 13 bases are a match to TRBD2. Germline V gene sequence: CDR1 MGHDK, CDR2 SYGVNS. The CDR3 consists of 18 residues. V shed 3 bases, J shed 8 bases, and the junction held 13 bases outside the gene matches. The CDR3 is CASSDPRRTSGRWDEQFF. The CDR3 DNA sequence: TGTGCCAGCAGTGACCCACGAAGGACTAGCGGGAGATGGGATGAGCAGTTCTTC.

This clonotype was detected ten times or more. The V and J genes are TRBV27 and TRBJ1-1; 7 bases are shared with TRBD1. V gave up 4 bases and J gave up 4 bases; unmatched junction bases: 6. CDR3 length equals 14 residues. Germline assignment: CDR1 MNHEY and CDR2 SMNVEV (reference sequence). In nucleotides, the CDR3 is TGTGCCAGCAGTTCGTACAGGGGAACCACTGAAGCTTTCTTT. Translated: CASSSYRGTTEAFF.

By sample fraction, this clonotype is medium-sized. The rearrangement links TRBV7-3 to TRBJ2-1; 11 nucleotides agree with TRBD2. Germline-derived CDR1 and CDR2 are SGHTA and FQGTGA. V lost 5 bases, J lost 10 bases, and 10 bases stayed unmatched. The CDR3 contains 15 residues. In DNA form, the CDR3 reads TGTGCCAGCAGCCCGATGACTAGCGGGGTGGGGGAGCAGTTCTTC. Its protein is CASSPMTSGVGEQFF.

This clonotype is a singleton in its sample. This chain joins TRBV6-1 and TRBJ2-2; 7 positions match TRBD2. After removal of 2 bases from V and 3 bases from J, the junction contained 3 bases not matched to a gene. CDR1 and CDR2 (germline): MNHNS, SASEGT. This CDR3 is 15 amino acids long. The CDR3 region is CASSESGGDTGELFF. CDR3 nucleotide sequence: TGTGCCAGCAGTGAAAGTGGGGGGGACACCGGGGAGCTGTTTTTT.

The CDR3 spells CASSEAHPSGRWNEQFF. Written as DNA, the CDR3 is TGTGCCAGCAGTGAAGCGCATCCTAGCGGGAGATGGAATGAGCAGTTCTTC. The chain links TRBV6-1 to TRBJ2-1; 10 positions match TRBD2. Germline V CDR1 and CDR2: MNHNS, SASEGT. The CDR3 covers 17 residues. V trimming: 0 bases; J trimming: 7 bases; junction bases outside the gene matches: 9.

This chain links TRBV6-1 with TRBJ2-3, with D maybe TRBD1 (6 bases). The CDR3 sequence is 13 residues long. Germline V gene sequence: CDR1 MNHNS, CDR2 SASEGT. The CDR3 region is CALRGSGEKTQYF. DNA for the CDR3: TGTGCGCTCAGGGGCAGTGGCGAAAAGACGCAGTATTTT.

The chain joins TRBV6-1 to TRBJ2-7; TRBD2 aligns across 10 bases. CDR1 and CDR2 from the germline V gene are MNHNS and SASEGT. The CDR3 loop spans 15 amino acids. Trimming took 6 bases from V and 5 from J; bases not matched to a gene: 10. The CDR3: CASRENQSGRDEQYF. CDR3 DNA: TGTGCCAGCAGGGAGAACCAAAGCGGGAGGGACGAGCAGTACTTC.

DNA of the CDR3: TGTGCCAGCATGGGACTCAACACCGGGGAGCTGTTTTTT. Protein sequence: CASMGLNTGELFF. The chain carries TRBV25-1 and TRBJ2-2; D possibly corresponds to TRBD2 (6 bases). This CDR3 is 13 amino acids long. Trimming took off 7 bases at V and 2 bases at J, with 8 bases between the two ends. In germline, CDR1 is MGHDK, CDR2 SYGVNS.

This clonotype counts as medium-sized. J is TRBJ2-5 and V is TRBV11-2; TRBD2 is a possible D gene (6 bases). The better agreement between TRBJ2-7 and the DNA end casts doubt on the J call. Germline V gene data show CDR1 as SGHAT and CDR2 as FQNNGV. This CDR3 comprises 14 residues. The CDR3 loop reads CASSLGWGVYEQYF. The CDR3 DNA reads as TGTGCCAGCAGCTTAGGATGGGGGGTTTACGAGCAGTACTTC.

This clonotype occurred many times. This sequence joins TRBV11-2 and TRBJ2-7; weak D call: TRBD2 (6 bases). Germline V CDR1 and CDR2: SGHAT, FQNNGV. The V end lost 0 bases, the J end lost 0 bases, and 15 bases lay between the germline ends. This CDR3 is 17 amino acids long. The CDR3 region has the DNA TGTGCCAGCAGCTTAGAGTATGGAGGGTCCTACTCCTACGAGCAGTACTTC. Translating gives CASSLEYGGSYSYEQYF. Based on the CDR3 plus reference TRBV11-2 and TRBJ2-7, the full variable domain is EAGVAQSPRYKIIEKRQSVAFWCNPISGHATLYWYQQILGQGPKLLIQFQNNGVVDDSQLPKDRFSAERLKGVDSTLKIQPAKLEDSAVYLCASSLEYGGSYSYEQYFGPGTRLTVT.

This chain connects TRBV7-2 to TRBJ2-1; no clear D gene. Germline CDR1 SGHTA, CDR2 FQGNSA. The ends were cut back, 1 base at V and 10 bases at J, with 8 bases in the middle. This CDR3 spans 12 amino acids. This CDR3 reads CASSLGYYEQFF. CDR3 nucleotides: TGTGCCAGCAGCTTAGGATATTACGAGCAGTTCTTC.

The genes are TRBV6-5 and TRBJ2-3; a possible D gene is TRBD2 (5 bases). Near its end, the DNA agrees better with TRBJ2-7, so the J call may be wrong. The CDR3 totals 13 residues. Germline V gives CDR1 MNHEY, CDR2 SVGAGI. CDR3 residues: CASSYEGGRSQYF. For the CDR3, the DNA is TGTGCCAGCAGTTACGAGGGCGGGCGGTCACAGTACTTC.

J is TRBJ2-3 and V is TRBV6-2 or TRBV6-3; no reliable D call. CDR1 and CDR2 from the germline V gene are MNHEY and SVGEGT. Trimming left V 7 bases short and J 2 bases short, with 19 bases between. The CDR3 is 16 amino acids. Here the CDR3 reads CASTPFLMTDTDTQYF. CDR3 in DNA: TGTGCCAGCACGCCCTTCCTCATGACGGACACAGATACGCAGTATTTT.

This chain uses TRBV6-1 with TRBJ1-1, with unresolved D. The CDR3 length is 13 residues. In germline, CDR1 is MNHNS, CDR2 SASEGT. Trimming stripped 3 bases from V and 3 bases from J, with 8 bases between. The CDR3 DNA reads as TGTGCCAGCAGTGACAAGCAGCACACTGAAGCTTTCTTT. This codes for CASSDKQHTEAFF.